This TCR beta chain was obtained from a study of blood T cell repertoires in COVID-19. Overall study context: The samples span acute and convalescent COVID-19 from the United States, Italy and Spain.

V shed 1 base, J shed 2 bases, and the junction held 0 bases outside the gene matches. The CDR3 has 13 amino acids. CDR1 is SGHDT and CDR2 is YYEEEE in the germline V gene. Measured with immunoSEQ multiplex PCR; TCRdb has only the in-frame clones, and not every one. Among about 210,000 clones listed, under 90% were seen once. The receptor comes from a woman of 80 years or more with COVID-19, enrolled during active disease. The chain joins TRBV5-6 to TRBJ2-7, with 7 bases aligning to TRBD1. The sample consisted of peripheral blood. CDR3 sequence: CASSLTGAYEQYF. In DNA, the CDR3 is TGTGCCAGCAGCTTGACAGGGGCCTACGAGCAGTACTTC. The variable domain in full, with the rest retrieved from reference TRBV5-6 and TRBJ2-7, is DAGVTQSPTHLIKTRGQQVTLRCSPKSGHDTVSWYQQALGQGPQFIFQYYEEEERQRGNFPDRFSGHQFPNYSSELNVNALLLGDSALYLCASSLTGAYEQYFGPGTRLTVT.